Below are 15 T cell receptor beta chains sequenced from a single sample in a study of T cells in Graves' hyperthyroidism and ophthalmopathy. Authors of the study amplified TCR beta CDR3 regions from RNA transcripts. Carried out on the TCR CDR3, a first-round RT-PCR used the HTBI primer set. MiXCR, run by TCRdb on the multiplex PCR reads, gives a single entry per CDR3 protein. The profile shows approximately 490,000 distinct CDR3 sequences, roughly 23% of them singletons. Specimen: blood. These receptors all stem from a woman between 65 and 79 years old with Graves' ophthalmopathy.

This clonotype appeared a few times. The genes are TRBV9 and TRBJ2-2; 8 nucleotides match TRBD1. Germline loops: CDR1 SGDLS, CDR2 YYNGEE. The J segment lost 0 bases and the V segment lost 3 bases, leaving 7 bases of the junction unmatched. The CDR3 extends over 17 amino acids. The CDR3 coding sequence is TGTGCCAGCAGCGCCCAGGGACAGGAGTCGAACACCGGGGAGCTGTTTTTT. This sequence encodes CASSAQGQESNTGELFF. The whole variable domain, remainder taken from reference TRBV9 and TRBJ2-2, is DSGVTQTPKHLITATGQRVTLRCSPRSGDLSVYWYQQSLDQGLQFLIQYYNGEERAKGNILERFSAQQFPDLHSELNLSSLELGDSALYFCASSAQGQESNTGELFFGEGSRLTVL.

The J gene is TRBJ1-1, the V gene TRBV6-1; D remains ambiguous. Trimming cost V 0 bases and J 12 bases, with 11 bases left between them. Germline lookup yields CDR1 MNHNS and CDR2 SASEGT. This CDR3 contains 12 residues. CDR3 DNA sequence: TGTGCCAGCAGTGAAGCCTGGACTGAGACTTTCTTT. Its translation: CASSEAWTETFF.

This clonotype occurred a few times. The CDR3 nucleotides are TGTGCCAGCAGCTTAGATCATAACTCCTACGAGCAGTACTTC. This gives the protein CASSLDHNSYEQYF. The chain is built from TRBV11-2 and TRBJ2-7; D unresolved. The V end lost 0 bases, the J end lost 0 bases, and 6 bases lay between the germline ends. Per the germline V gene, CDR1 is SGHAT and CDR2 is FQNNGV. The CDR3 is 14 amino acids.

This clonotype was detected ten times or more. This rearrangement joins TRBV19 to TRBJ2-5; 11 nucleotides match TRBD2. The V gene's germline CDR1 is LNHDA and CDR2 SQIVND (reference sequence). After removal of 5 bases from V and 9 bases from J, the junction contained 14 bases not matched to a gene. The CDR3 is made up of 16 amino acids. CDR3 protein: CASSLTSGSVPEAQYF. The CDR3 DNA is TGTGCCAGTAGTCTAACTAGCGGGAGTGTCCCGGAGGCCCAGTACTTC.

The sample holds a few counts of this clonotype. The V call is TRBV10-3, the J call TRBJ2-7, with TRBD2 as a possible D gene (6 bases). The V end lost 7 bases, the J end lost 1 base, and 11 bases lay between the germline ends. Germline V lookup: CDR1 ENHRY, CDR2 SYGVKD. The CDR3 has 13 residues. CDR3 in amino acids: CAITFGGSYEQYF. The CDR3 DNA sequence: TGTGCCATCACGTTCGGGGGATCCTACGAGCAGTACTTC.

This clonotype has a handful of counts. The V gene is TRBV5-1, the J gene TRBJ2-7, with a tentative D call TRBD1 (5 bases). The germline gives CDR1 SGHRS, CDR2 YFSETQ. Trimming pared 4 bases from V and 3 bases from J, leaving 14 bases between. The CDR3 is 14 residues long. The CDR3 spells CASSPDGADYEQYF. The CDR3 DNA sequence: TGCGCCAGCAGCCCGGATGGGGCAGACTACGAGCAGTACTTC.

This clonotype turned up a few times. This rearrangement joins TRBV5-6 to TRBJ1-1; D possibly corresponds to TRBD1 (6 bases). V dropped 2 bases and J dropped 0 bases, with 14 bases sitting between them. Germline V gives CDR1 SGHDT, CDR2 YYEEEE. The CDR3 consists of 16 residues. CDR3: CASSFSGGTLNTEAFF. CDR3 sequence (DNA): TGTGCCAGCAGCTTCTCGGGCGGGACATTGAACACTGAAGCTTTCTTT.

This clonotype has a count of ten or more. The CDR3 sequence is CAISGGTSGYNEQFF. The CDR3 region has the DNA TGTGCCATCAGTGGAGGTACTAGCGGGTACAATGAGCAGTTCTTC. The rearrangement uses TRBV10-3 and TRBJ2-1; 9 bases align to TRBD2. The CDR3 is 15 amino acids. The V gene's germline CDR1 is ENHRY and CDR2 SYGVKD. Germline trimming cut 4 bases from V and 4 bases from J; bases unmatched to any gene: 5.

In this sample, this clonotype turned up many times. V gene TRBV28 combines with J gene TRBJ2-2; D might be TRBD1 (5 bases). Trimming took off 5 bases at V and 5 bases at J, with 18 bases between the two ends. The CDR3 is 16 amino acids. Germline CDR1 reads MDHEN; CDR2 reads SYDVKM. The CDR3: CASSLTWQGSTGELFF. The CDR3, as DNA: TGTGCCAGCAGTCTAACCTGGCAGGGATCTACCGGGGAGCTGTTTTTT.

The chain links TRBV4-2 to TRBJ2-5; D is possibly TRBD2 (5 bases). The CDR3 spans 15 residues. V lost 4 bases and J lost 5, with 17 bases in between. In germline, CDR1 is LGHNA, CDR2 YNFKEQ. Here the CDR3 DNA reads TGTGCCAGCAGCCCCAATGCAAGGGAGAGGGAGACCCAGTACTTC. This translates into CASSPNARERETQYF.

This clonotype came up many times. The rearrangement links TRBV27 to TRBJ2-3, with D perhaps being TRBD1 or TRBD2 (6 bases each). Trimming stripped 5 bases from V and 2 bases from J, with 14 bases between. This CDR3 comprises 15 residues. Germline V gene data show CDR1 as MNHEY and CDR2 as SMNVEV (reference sequence). CDR3 sequence (DNA): TGTGCCAGCAGTGTGAGGGGGGCTCCCACAGATACGCAGTATTTT. This codes for CASSVRGAPTDTQYF.

About this clonotype: A much larger clone lies a single base off, so this may be a read error. The missing conserved phenylalanine or tryptophan at the end of this CDR3 makes a read error likely. The chain has TRBV2 and TRBJ1-1; 7 nucleotides line up with TRBD1. Germline V gene data show CDR1 as SNHLY and CDR2 as FYNNEI. Germline trimming cut 7 bases from V and 4 bases from J; bases unmatched to any gene: 6. The CDR3 consists of 13 residues. Written as DNA, the CDR3 is TGTGCCAGCACCCTTTACAGGGGCACTGAAGCTTTCTAT. This codes for CASTLYRGTEAFY.

The rearrangement uses TRBV20-1 and TRBJ2-1, with 10 bases fitting TRBD1. Germline trimming cut 2 bases from V and 10 bases from J; bases unmatched to any gene: 11. The CDR3 consists of 15 residues. Germline V gene lookup returns CDR1 DFQATT and CDR2 SNEGSKA (reference sequence). The CDR3 spells CSARNTGTGAREQFF. Here the CDR3 DNA reads TGCAGTGCTAGAAACACCGGGACAGGGGCTAGGGAGCAGTTCTTC.

The chain uses TRBV6-5 and TRBJ2-1; TRBD2 matches at 12 bases. The germline gives CDR1 MNHEY, CDR2 SVGAGI. Trimming took 0 bases from V and 6 from J; bases not matched to a gene: 6. The CDR3 is 17 residues long. In nucleotides, the CDR3 is TGTGCCAGCAGTTACTCAGGACTAGCGGGGATCCTCAATGAGCAGTTCTTC. It yields the protein CASSYSGLAGILNEQFF.

The chain carries TRBV6-1 and TRBJ1-5; TRBD1 matches at 8 bases. The CDR3 loop spans 14 amino acids. Germline V lookup: CDR1 MNHNS, CDR2 SASEGT. V was clipped by 6 bases and J by 1 base; unmatched bases: 2. CDR3 sequence reads: CASRDRESNQPQHF. In nucleotides, the CDR3 is TGTGCCAGCAGGGACAGGGAGAGCAATCAGCCCCAGCATTTT.